A single sample gave rise to the 20 T cell receptor beta chains below, sequenced in a study of cytomegalovirus exposure and HLA in healthy donors. The PCR had 60 Vbeta and 13 Jbeta primers. The table came from immunoSEQ multiplex PCR; TCRdb's copy has only in-frame clones and leaves some out. The sample has around 180,000 clones; approximately 83% are singletons. The material sequenced was PBMCs. The receptors were sampled from a boy between 2 and 10 years old in good health and CMV-seronegative.

This chain uses TRBV18 with TRBJ1-1; 9 bases align to TRBD1. J gave up 6 bases and V 7 bases, and 6 bases lay outside the gene matches. Germline assignment: CDR1 KGHSH and CDR2 LQKENI. There are 13 residues in the CDR3. CDR3 amino acids: CASLRTGAAEAFF. The CDR3 DNA is TGTGCCAGCTTACGGACAGGGGCGGCTGAAGCTTTCTTT.

Concerning this clone itself: A read error may account for a junction end that differs from germline. The chain recombines TRBV14 with TRBJ2-5; 8 nucleotides align to TRBD2. Germline lookup yields CDR1 SGHDN and CDR2 FVKESK. The CDR3 has 18 residues. The DNA for the CDR3 is TGTGCCAGCAGCCCCGCAACGGGGGGGCTGTCCATCCAAGAGGCCCAGTACTTC. This translates into CASSPATGGLSIQEAQYF.

V usage is TRBV10-3 and J usage is TRBJ2-5, with D uncertain. Germline CDR1 is ENHRY and CDR2 is SYGVKD. The CDR3 runs 12 residues. V lost 4 bases, J lost 3 bases, and 6 bases lay in between. The CDR3: CAISGIKETQYF. The DNA of the CDR3 is TGTGCCATCAGTGGTATTAAAGAGACCCAGTACTTC.

The genes are TRBV19 and TRBJ1-2; D gene uncertain. In germline, CDR1 is LNHDA, CDR2 SQIVND (reference sequence). The V gene lost 3 bases and the J gene lost 4 bases, with 18 bases spanning the gap. This CDR3 comprises 16 residues. The DNA for the CDR3 is TGTGCCAGTAGTATGGCGGCGGAAAGGCCCCTCTATGGCTACACCTTC. Amino acids: CASSMAAERPLYGYTF.

This clone was counted only a few times. Other DNA sequences within the sample encode an identical CDR3. The CDR3 nucleotides read TGTGCCAGCAGTTTGTCTAGCACAGATACGCAGTATTTT. Translated: CASSLSSTDTQYF. This sequence joins TRBV27 and TRBJ2-3; D is undetermined. V was shortened by 3 bases and J by 0 bases, with 4 bases between the two germline ends. CDR3 length: 13 residues. CDR1 is MNHEY, CDR2 SMNVEV, per germline (reference sequence).

This clone was observed a single time. This chain uses TRBV6-5 with TRBJ2-3; TRBD2 aligns across 11 bases. V dropped 7 bases and J dropped 7; count of bases not matched to a gene: 10. The CDR3 loop spans 15 amino acids. From germline, CDR1 is MNHEY and CDR2 SVGAGI. CDR3 sequence: CASNGLSGGANTQYF. CDR3 coding DNA: TGTGCCAGCAACGGACTTAGCGGGGGGGCAAATACGCAGTATTTT.

The chain couples TRBV10-1 to TRBJ2-3, with TRBD2 identical over 9 bases. The CDR3 loop spans 16 amino acids. Unmatched junction bases numbered 8, after V lost 2 bases and J lost 5 bases. Germline V CDR1 and CDR2: WNHNN, SYGVQD (reference sequence). The CDR3 DNA is TGCGCCAGCAGTGAGAGTCTGGCGGGGGGGATAGATACGCAGTATTTT. It yields the protein CASSESLAGGIDTQYF.

The chain combines TRBV6-1 with TRBJ2-1; TRBD2 might be the D (8 bases). Germline CDR1 MNHNS, CDR2 SASEGT. CDR3 length: 16 residues. V lost 2 bases and J 4 bases, leaving 15 bases between the germline ends. The DNA of the CDR3 is TGTGCCAGCAGTGAAACGGGAGGGGGCACATACAATGAGCAGTTCTTC. This sequence encodes CASSETGGGTYNEQFF.

The genes are TRBV7-2 and TRBJ2-3, with unresolved D. The germline V gene has CDR1 SGHTA and CDR2 FQGNSA. Trimming left V 3 bases short and J 6 bases short, with 10 bases between. CDR3 length: 13 amino acids. The CDR3 coding sequence is TGTGCCAGCAGCTTTGTCGTAATGGATACGCAGTATTTT. This sequence encodes CASSFVVMDTQYF.

The chain carries TRBV30 and TRBJ2-7; 12 bases agree with TRBD2. CDR1 and CDR2 from the germline V gene are GTSNPN and SVGIG (reference sequence). J gave up 4 bases and V 1 base, and 5 bases lay outside the gene matches. The CDR3 extends over 15 amino acids. The CDR3 loop is CAWSEGTSGRYEQYF. The CDR3 nucleotides are TGTGCCTGGAGTGAGGGTACTAGCGGGAGGTACGAGCAGTACTTC.

The chain uses TRBV5-1 and TRBJ2-1; 9 bases align to TRBD2. In germline, CDR1 is SGHRS, CDR2 YFSETQ. V lost 4 bases to trimming and J lost 2 bases; unmatched junction nucleotides: 7. The CDR3 spans 16 residues. The CDR3 DNA reads as TGCGCCAGCAGCCCAGGACTAGCGTCGACCTACAATGAGCAGTTCTTC. It yields the protein CASSPGLASTYNEQFF.

The chain is built from TRBV5-4 and TRBJ2-7, with 11 bases matching TRBD2. Germline CDR1 SGHNT, CDR2 YYREEE (reference sequence). The V and J ends lost 7 bases and 0 bases, in that order; junction bases with no gene match: 21. CDR3 length: 20 amino acids. This CDR3 is CASAPPEASGRQLPSYEQYF. The CDR3 bases are TGTGCCAGCGCCCCACCCGAGGCTAGCGGGAGGCAATTACCCTCCTACGAGCAGTACTTC.

The chain couples TRBV29-1 to TRBJ2-3, with no clear D. V was clipped by 4 bases and J by 2 bases, with 16 bases between them. The germline V gene encodes CDR1 SQVTM and CDR2 ANQGSEA. The CDR3 is 15 amino acids. The CDR3 DNA reads as TGCAGCGTTGTCCCCCACCAGGCGCCCACAGATACGCAGTATTTT. Its protein product is CSVVPHQAPTDTQYF.

The chain has TRBV7-9 and TRBJ2-2; 9 bases agree with TRBD1. Trimming took 0 bases from V and 7 from J; bases not matched to a gene: 6. The CDR3 sequence is 16 residues long. CDR1 SEHNR and CDR2 FQNEAQ come from the germline V gene (reference sequence). The CDR3 is CASSLAGTGKNGELFF. In DNA form, the CDR3 reads TGTGCCAGCAGCTTAGCGGGGACAGGGAAGAACGGGGAGCTGTTTTTT. The full variable domain, in which reference TRBV7-9 and TRBJ2-2 provide the parts outside the CDR3, is DTGVSQNPRHKITKRGQNVTFRCDPISEHNRLYWYRQTLGQGPEFLTYFQNEAQLEKSRLLSDRFSAERPKGSFSTLEIQRTEQGDSAMYLCASSLAGTGKNGELFFGEGSRLTVL.

CDR3 nucleotides: TGTGCCAGCAGCTTAGGAGGACTCACCTCTGGAAACACCATATATTTT. It specifies CASSLGGLTSGNTIYF. The J gene is TRBJ1-3, the V gene TRBV11-2; no clear D gene. V gave up 1 base and J gave up 0 bases, with 10 bases separating them. This CDR3 has 16 amino acids. Germline V gene lookup returns CDR1 SGHAT and CDR2 FQNNGV.

The V and J genes are TRBV7-6 and TRBJ1-1; D may be TRBD1 (5 bases). Germline V gives CDR1 SGHVS, CDR2 FNYEAQ. The length of the CDR3 is 12 residues. Deletions cut 5 bases from V and 5 bases from J, with 9 bases between. Here the CDR3 reads CASSQGGTEAFF. The CDR3 nucleotides are TGTGCCAGCAGCCAGGGCGGTACTGAAGCTTTCTTT.

The chain joins TRBV10-3 to TRBJ2-3, with 9 bases that match TRBD1. Germline-derived CDR1 and CDR2 are ENHRY and SYGVKD. This CDR3 is built from 17 residues. Trimming took 3 bases from V and 3 from J; bases not matched to a gene: 10. CDR3 sequence: CAISDFFGTGWTDTQYF. The CDR3 DNA follows: TGTGCCATCAGTGATTTTTTCGGGACAGGGTGGACAGATACGCAGTATTTT.

This chain joins TRBV7-2 and TRBJ2-1; TRBD2 matches at 8 bases. V trimming: 5 bases; J trimming: 0 bases; junction bases outside the gene matches: 9. CDR3 length equals 17 residues. Per the germline V gene, CDR1 is SGHTA and CDR2 is FQGNSA. CDR3 sequence: CASSPRTSGSSYNEQFF. The CDR3 DNA follows: TGTGCCAGCAGCCCCCGAACTAGCGGAAGCTCCTACAATGAGCAGTTCTTC. The full variable domain, rest sourced from reference TRBV7-2 and TRBJ2-1, is GAGVSQSPSNKVTEKGKDVELRCDPISGHTALYWYRQSLGQGLEFLIYFQGNSAPDKSGLPSDRFSAERTGGSVSTLTIQRTQQEDSAVYLCASSPRTSGSSYNEQFFGPGTRLTVL.

In its sample, this clone was seen once. V is TRBV2 and J is TRBJ1-6; 9 nucleotides agree with TRBD1. V dropped 7 bases and J dropped 5; count of bases not matched to a gene: 3. CDR1 SNHLY and CDR2 FYNNEI come from the germline V gene. This CDR3 comprises 14 residues. The DNA of the CDR3 is TGTGCCAGCATGTGGGACAGGGATAATTCACCCCTCCACTTT. It translates to CASMWDRDNSPLHF.

This sequence joins TRBV7-9 and TRBJ2-5; 9 nucleotides align to TRBD1. The germline V gene encodes CDR1 SEHNR and CDR2 FQNEAQ (reference sequence). V gave up 4 bases and J gave up 3 bases; unmatched junction bases: 9. The CDR3 sequence is 16 residues long. DNA for the CDR3: TGTGCCAGCAGCTCACCCCCCGGGACAGGGAAAGAGACCCAGTACTTC. Its protein product is CASSSPPGTGKETQYF.